This entry features one T cell receptor (beta chain) sequence. There are a few counts of this clone. The specificity of this receptor is unknown. No clone much larger than this one lies a single base away; base qualities are absent. Reading from cysteine to phenylalanine, the CDR3 counts 14 amino acids. The kept DNA is CDR3 alone, 42 bases in frame from the first base. From V the trimming removes 5 bases and from J it removes 9 bases, while the gene matches leave 5 bases of the junction unaccounted for. According to the germline V gene (reference sequence), CDR1 reads MNHEY and CDR2 reads SMNVEV. This sample stems from a study of Siglec-9 on CD8 T cells in melanoma (dated by TCRdb to about 2019). Looking at the study overall: In this study, researchers looked at how Siglec-9 is expressed on CD8+ T cells and what Siglec-9 does to regulate T cells within the melanoma tumor microenvironment. The full study reports these points: An effector memory CD8+ T-cell subset that appeared to accumulate within melanoma tumors was reported to be marked and regulated by Siglec-9.

Library method: the immunoSEQ multiplex PCR assay. TCRdb carries this immuneACCESS record with in-frame sequences only. Its versions omit some clonotypes, under half of them owing to an unresolved V gene in the studies checked, with the rest unexplained. In all, the sample holds tens of thousands of clones, and about 80% of those were seen once. The leading ten clones occupy roughly 6.3% of the sample. The receptor's source is a human donor in good health. The chain is made from TRBV27 and TRBJ2-1, with 12 junctional bases fitting TRBD1. The material sequenced was Siglec-9- CD8+ T cells sorted from blood. Interpreted using the paper, the cell subset or site label stands for: CD8 T cells lacking Siglec-9. In nucleotides, the sequence is TGTGCCAGCAGTCCCGGGACAGGGGGCGTTGAGCAGTTCTTC. It is translated as CASSPGTGGVEQFF.